This T cell receptor (beta chain) was sequenced during a study of T-cell memory formation after mild COVID-19. The ends were cut back, 1 base at V and 2 bases at J, with 10 bases in the middle. The CDR3 sequence is 14 residues long. Germline V gene sequence: CDR1 SGDLS, CDR2 YYNGEE. A single record per CDR3 protein comes from TCRdb applying MiXCR to the 5' RACE reads. The repertoire holds hundreds of thousands of distinct CDR3 sequences, around 15% seen once, with around 20% in the top ten. This clonotype originated in a man aged 18-30 years who had mild COVID-19 (a few samples of this study predate the infection). Cell type and time point are not known. The source material was PBMCs or a T cell subset sorted from them (not recorded which). The chain couples TRBV9 to TRBJ2-7; D gene ambiguous. CDR3 DNA sequence: TGTGCCAGCAGCGTAAGTGGTGTCCCCTACGAGCAGTACTTC. Encoded protein: CASSVSGVPYEQYF.